Shown below are 21 T cell receptor beta chains from a single sample sequenced in a study of cytomegalovirus exposure and HLA in healthy donors (dated by TCRdb to 2016 to 2017). The library was obtained by the immunoSEQ multiplex PCR assay. A mixture of 60 forward primers for TCR Vbeta segments and 13 reverse primers for TCR Jbeta segments was used in the multiplex PCR. The table comes from immuneACCESS by way of TCRdb, which keeps in-frame sequences with V and J called. Part of the clones is missing from these tables; in studies checked, under half for an unresolved V gene and the rest for unknown reasons. This sample's table contains roughly 73,000 clones. The biggest ten clones account for roughly 13% of the sample. Sequencing was done on a sample of PBMCs. Receptors were obtained from a man aged 50 or older in good health and CMV-seropositive.

The chain carries TRBV5-5 and TRBJ1-1; possible D gene TRBD1, 6 bases. CDR1 and CDR2 from the germline V gene are SGHKS and YYEKEE (reference sequence). Trimming removed 0 bases from V and 5 bases from J, with 11 bases in between. The CDR3 extends over 14 amino acids. The chain's CDR3 is CASSLGGQYTEAFF. As DNA, the CDR3 is TGTGCCAGCAGCTTGGGGGGGCAGTATACTGAAGCTTTCTTT. The full variable domain, completed using reference TRBV5-5 and TRBJ1-1, is DAGVTQSPTHLIKTRGQQVTLRCSPISGHKSVSWYQQVLGQGPQFIFQYYEKEERGRGNFPDRFSARQFPNYSSELNVNALLLGDSALYLCASSLGGQYTEAFFGQGTRLTVV.

The chain combines TRBV5-1 with TRBJ1-3, with D possibly being TRBD1 (6 bases). V was trimmed by 4 bases and J by 2 bases, leaving 13 bases between them. From germline, CDR1 is SGHRS and CDR2 YFSETQ. The CDR3 is made up of 15 amino acids. CDR3: CASSMDSATGNTIYF. In DNA, the CDR3 is TGCGCCAGCAGCATGGACAGTGCTACTGGAAACACCATATATTTT.

The chain carries TRBV27 and TRBJ1-2; D is undetermined. In germline, CDR1 is MNHEY, CDR2 SMNVEV (reference sequence). The CDR3 totals 15 residues. Trimming took 0 bases from V and 7 from J, leaving 15 bases between them. The CDR3 nucleotides are TGTGCCAGCAGTTTATCTGTAGGAGGCGGTAGTGGCTACACCTTC. Its translation: CASSLSVGGGSGYTF.

The chain uses TRBV5-1 and TRBJ2-1; D uncertain. The CDR3 covers 15 residues. V was cut by 0 bases and J by 5 bases, with 12 bases left in between. Germline loops: CDR1 SGHRS, CDR2 YFSETQ. CDR3 protein: CASSLVTSLNNEQFF. The CDR3 nucleotides read TGCGCCAGCAGCTTGGTTACTTCACTGAACAATGAGCAGTTCTTC.

The chain is built from TRBV6-5 and TRBJ2-1; TRBD2 matches 15 bases. Looked up from germline, CDR1 is MNHEY and CDR2 is SVGAGI. This CDR3 comprises 16 residues. After removal of 1 base from V and 10 bases from J, the junction contained 5 bases not matched to a gene. The CDR3 nucleotides read TGTGCCAGCAGTTACTTGGGACTAGCGGGAGGTGAGGAGCAGTTCTTC. Protein: CASSYLGLAGGEEQFF.

This sequence joins TRBV5-4 and TRBJ2-3, with 8 nucleotides matching TRBD2. The junction had 4 bases not matched to a gene; V was cut back by 1 base and J by 6 bases. CDR1 SGHNT and CDR2 YYREEE come from the germline V gene (reference sequence). The CDR3 runs to 14 residues. The DNA for the CDR3 is TGTGCCAGCAGCTTGAGGCTAGCGGGTGATACGCAGTATTTT. It codes for CASSLRLAGDTQYF.

The rearrangement joins TRBV5-6 to TRBJ1-5; D may be TRBD1 (6 bases). The V end was cut by 4 bases, the J end by 3 bases, with 11 bases between. This CDR3 region has 14 residues. The germline V gene encodes CDR1 SGHDT and CDR2 YYEEEE. The CDR3 spells CASSPGHHNQPQHF. The CDR3 DNA follows: TGTGCCAGCAGCCCGGGACACCACAATCAGCCCCAGCATTTT.

This chain connects TRBV2 to TRBJ1-1, with 8 bases that match TRBD1. With 6 bases clipped from V and 5 bases from J, the junction kept 5 bases outside the gene matches. Per the germline V gene, CDR1 is SNHLY and CDR2 is FYNNEI. The CDR3 totals 13 residues. This chain's CDR3 is CASRDRDLTEAFF. In DNA, the CDR3 is TGTGCCAGCAGGGACAGGGATCTAACTGAAGCTTTCTTT.

The chain has TRBV7-6 and TRBJ1-5, with D possibly matching TRBD1 (5 bases). Trimming removed 5 bases at V and 2 bases at J, with 22 bases between. This CDR3 has 18 residues. The germline V gene encodes CDR1 SGHVS and CDR2 FNYEAQ. The CDR3 reads CASSPEAAGRFRNQPQHF. CDR3 DNA sequence: TGTGCCAGCAGCCCAGAGGCGGCAGGGAGGTTTCGCAATCAGCCCCAGCATTTT.

The rearrangement joins TRBV9 to TRBJ2-7; 7 bases agree with TRBD2. This CDR3 is 14 amino acids long. Per germline, CDR1 SGDLS and CDR2 YYNGEE. V gave up 0 bases and J gave up 7 bases; unmatched junction bases: 7. The DNA of the CDR3 is TGTGCCAGCAGCGTAGAGGCGGGAGCAGGGGAGCAGTACTTC. The encoded protein is CASSVEAGAGEQYF. The full variable domain, in which reference TRBV9 and TRBJ2-7 provide the parts outside the CDR3, is DSGVTQTPKHLITATGQRVTLRCSPRSGDLSVYWYQQSLDQGLQFLIQYYNGEERAKGNILERFSAQQFPDLHSELNLSSLELGDSALYFCASSVEAGAGEQYFGPGTRLTVT.

The genes are TRBV5-1 and TRBJ2-2; 8 nucleotides match TRBD2. Germline CDR1 reads SGHRS; CDR2 reads YFSETQ. The CDR3 runs 22 residues. V dropped 3 bases and J dropped 5; count of bases not matched to a gene: 27. DNA for the CDR3: TGCGCCAGCAGCTACGCCTGGACTCGAGCCAGCGGGAGAACACTGGAGACCGGGGAGCTGTTTTTT. Amino acids: CASSYAWTRASGRTLETGELFF.

The J gene is TRBJ2-7, the V gene TRBV7-9; D is uncertain. This CDR3 region has 14 residues. Germline V gives CDR1 SEHNR, CDR2 FQNEAQ (reference sequence). Trimming pared 5 bases from V and 0 bases from J, leaving 11 bases between. This chain's CDR3 is CASSPGGSSYEQYF. The CDR3 nucleotides are TGTGCCAGCAGCCCTGGCGGTAGCTCCTACGAGCAGTACTTC.

This chain joins TRBV19 and TRBJ1-1; D is perhaps TRBD1 (5 bases). CDR3 length equals 14 residues. V shed 3 bases and J shed 0 bases, with 8 bases lying between them. CDR1 is LNHDA, CDR2 SQIVND, per germline (reference sequence). CDR3 protein: CASSIRTLNTEAFF. CDR3 nucleotide sequence: TGTGCCAGTAGTATTCGGACACTGAACACTGAAGCTTTCTTT.

This chain links TRBV6-5 with TRBJ1-1; D ambiguous. Germline V gene data show CDR1 as MNHEY and CDR2 as SVGAGI. V gave up 0 bases and J gave up 0 bases, with 8 bases separating them. This CDR3 has 15 residues. The CDR3 here is CASSYSMRVNTEAFF. The CDR3 DNA reads as TGTGCCAGCAGTTACTCGATGAGGGTGAACACTGAAGCTTTCTTT.

The chain links TRBV5-1 to TRBJ1-2; perhaps TRBD1 as D (5 bases). The germline V and J ends were trimmed by 0 bases and 4 bases, with 22 bases remaining between them. Per the germline V gene, CDR1 is SGHRS and CDR2 is YFSETQ. The CDR3 has 18 residues. For the CDR3, the DNA is TGCGCCAGCAGCTTGGCCGCTGACAGCGCTTTTCTCTTCTATGGCTACACCTTC. Translating gives CASSLAADSAFLFYGYTF.

This chain joins TRBV5-8 and TRBJ2-2; D perhaps matches TRBD2 (5 bases). Trimming took off 0 bases at V and 4 bases at J, with 7 bases between the two ends. The CDR3 length is 14 residues. Germline values: CDR1 SGHTS, CDR2 YDEGEE. In DNA, the CDR3 is TGTGCCAGCAGCTTGGCCGAGGGCACCGGGGAGCTGTTTTTT. It is translated as CASSLAEGTGELFF.

V and J are TRBV19 and TRBJ2-5, with 7 bases matching TRBD1. This CDR3 region has 13 residues. V lost 5 bases and J lost 5; bases outside the gene matches: 5. Per germline, CDR1 LNHDA and CDR2 SQIVND (reference sequence). The CDR3 sequence is CASSPQGRETQYF. For the CDR3, the DNA is TGTGCCAGTAGTCCACAGGGGCGGGAGACCCAGTACTTC.

The V gene is TRBV6-1, the J gene TRBJ2-1; D remains unclear. Trimming removed 0 bases from V and 5 bases from J, with 11 bases in between. This CDR3 spans 15 amino acids. Per germline, CDR1 MNHNS and CDR2 SASEGT. In nucleotides, the CDR3 is TGTGCCAGCAGTGAAGCGCTGGGCTTGGACAATGAGCAGTTCTTC. Translation: CASSEALGLDNEQFF.

The chain combines TRBV6-1 with TRBJ2-5, with D unresolved. V gave up 2 bases and J gave up 2 bases, with 6 bases separating them. The CDR3 loop spans 13 amino acids. Germline CDR1 and CDR2: MNHNS and SASEGT. The CDR3 coding sequence is TGTGCCAGCAGTGAAAATAATCAAGAGACCCAGTACTTC. Its protein product is CASSENNQETQYF.

The chain uses TRBV7-2 and TRBJ2-1; 7 bases are shared with TRBD1. V shed 7 bases, J shed 8 bases, and the junction held 8 bases outside the gene matches. Germline V gene sequence: CDR1 SGHTA, CDR2 FQGNSA. The CDR3 extends over 13 amino acids. CDR3 coding DNA: TGTGCCAGCACCTCTTCAGGGGGATATGAGCAGTTCTTC. Its translation: CASTSSGGYEQFF.

The chain is built from TRBV29-1 and TRBJ2-5; D gene unclear. The ends were cut back, 5 bases at V and 5 bases at J, with 18 bases in the middle. Per germline, CDR1 SQVTM and CDR2 ANQGSEA. The length of the CDR3 is 14 residues. CDR3 sequence: CSVLRLLRVETQYF. The CDR3 bases are TGCAGCGTTCTTCGTCTCCTCCGGGTGGAGACCCAGTACTTC.